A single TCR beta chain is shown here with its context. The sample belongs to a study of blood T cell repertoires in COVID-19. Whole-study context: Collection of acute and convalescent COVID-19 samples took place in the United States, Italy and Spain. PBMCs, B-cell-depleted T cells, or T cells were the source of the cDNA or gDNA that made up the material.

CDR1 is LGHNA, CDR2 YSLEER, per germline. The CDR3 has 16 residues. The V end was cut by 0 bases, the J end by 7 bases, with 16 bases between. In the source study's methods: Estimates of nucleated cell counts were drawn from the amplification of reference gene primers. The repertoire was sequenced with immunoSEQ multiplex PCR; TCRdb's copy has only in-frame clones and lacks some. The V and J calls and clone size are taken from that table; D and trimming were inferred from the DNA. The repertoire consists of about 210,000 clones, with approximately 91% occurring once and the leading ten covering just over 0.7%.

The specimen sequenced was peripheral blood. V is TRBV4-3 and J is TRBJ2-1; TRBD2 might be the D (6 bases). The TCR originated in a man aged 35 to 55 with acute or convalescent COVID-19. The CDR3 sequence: CASSQDWGEEGNEQFF. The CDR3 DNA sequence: TGCGCCAGCAGCCAAGATTGGGGGGAAGAGGGAAATGAGCAGTTCTTC.